Each of the 12 T cell receptor beta chains below was sequenced from the same sample in a study of cytomegalovirus exposure and HLA in healthy donors. The PCR had 60 Vbeta and 13 Jbeta primers. Libraries were prepared by immunoSEQ multiplex PCR; TCRdb keeps only in-frame clonotypes and omits some of them. The sample carries roughly 150,000 clones, more than 70% recorded once. Sequencing was carried out using PBMCs. Receptor source: a woman between 40 and 55 years old in good health and CMV-seronegative.

The chain couples TRBV6-5 to TRBJ2-7; 11 bases align to TRBD2. Losses at the gene ends were 6 bases for V and 5 bases for J; bases not matched to a gene: 9. CDR1 MNHEY and CDR2 SVGAGI come from the germline V gene. The CDR3 loop spans 15 amino acids. Here the CDR3 reads CASSPGTSGYDEQYF. The CDR3 DNA follows: TGTGCCAGCAGCCCCGGGACTAGCGGTTACGACGAGCAGTACTTC.

Only one count was recorded for this clone. The chain recombines TRBV19 with TRBJ2-5; 7 bases are shared with TRBD2. V shed 0 bases, J shed 5 bases, and the junction held 6 bases outside the gene matches. The CDR3 runs 15 residues. The germline CDR1 and CDR2 sequences are LNHDA and SQIVND (reference sequence). In DNA form, the CDR3 reads TGTGCCAGTAGTATAGATCGGCAGGGAGGGGAGACCCAGTACTTC. Translation: CASSIDRQGGETQYF. Looking up the rest from reference TRBV19 and TRBJ2-5 gives the full variable domain: DGGITQSPKYLFRKEGQNVTLSCEQNLNHDAMYWYRQDPGQGLRLIYYSQIVNDFQKGDIAEGYSVSREKKESFPLTVTSAQKNPTAFYLCASSIDRQGGETQYFGPGTRLLVL.

This chain connects TRBV6-6 to TRBJ1-3; D might be TRBD1 (6 bases). V was clipped by 4 bases and J by 0 bases, with 10 bases between them. CDR1 is MNHNY and CDR2 is SVGAGI in the germline V gene (reference sequence). The CDR3 has 15 residues. CDR3 sequence reads: CASSFGQSSGNTIYF. CDR3 nucleotide sequence: TGTGCCAGCAGTTTCGGACAGAGCTCTGGAAACACCATATATTTT.

This clone was detected only a few times. The V and J genes are TRBV11-2 and TRBJ2-3; TRBD2 matches 15 bases. Germline V gene data show CDR1 as SGHAT and CDR2 as FQNNGV. The length of the CDR3 is 16 residues. The ends lost 5 bases at V and 8 bases at J; junction bases unmatched: 8. The CDR3 nucleotides are TGTGCCAGCAGCATCCGAGGGACTAGCGGGGGGCCTACGCAGTATTTT. Translated, it gives CASSIRGTSGGPTQYF.

CDR3 protein: CASSQVLGEQTQYF. CDR3 nucleotides: TGTGCCAGCAGCCAAGTATTAGGGGAACAGACCCAGTACTTC. The chain recombines TRBV4-2 with TRBJ2-5; D is perhaps TRBD1 (5 bases). This CDR3 is built from 14 residues. The V gene's germline CDR1 is LGHNA and CDR2 YNFKEQ. The ends were cut back, 1 base at V and 6 bases at J, with 12 bases in the middle.

This clone was recorded a few times. DNA of the CDR3: TGTGCCAGCAGCAGGGAACTCTCTGGGGCCAACGTCCTGACTTTC. It codes for CASSRELSGANVLTF. This chain connects TRBV6-5 to TRBJ2-6; D possibly corresponds to TRBD1 (5 bases). CDR1 and CDR2 from the germline V gene are MNHEY and SVGAGI. This CDR3 is built from 15 residues. The germline V and J ends were trimmed by 6 bases and 0 bases, with 9 bases remaining between them.

The gene calls are TRBV7-9 and TRBJ1-2; the match to TRBD1 covers 9 bases. The CDR3 spans 16 residues. V dropped 0 bases and J dropped 7; count of bases not matched to a gene: 9. The germline CDR1 and CDR2 sequences are SEHNR and FQNEAQ (reference sequence). CDR3 residues: CASSLAGLTGGSGYTF. As DNA, the CDR3 is TGTGCCAGCAGCTTAGCAGGGTTAACAGGGGGCTCTGGCTACACCTTC. Variable domain in full (rest from reference TRBV7-9 and TRBJ1-2): DTGVSQNPRHKITKRGQNVTFRCDPISEHNRLYWYRQTLGQGPEFLTYFQNEAQLEKSRLLSDRFSAERPKGSFSTLEIQRTEQGDSAMYLCASSLAGLTGGSGYTFGSGTRLTVV.

The chain has TRBV6-5 and TRBJ2-1, with a weak D call TRBD1 (6 bases). CDR1 is MNHEY and CDR2 is SVGAGI in the germline V gene. CDR3 length equals 14 residues. The V end was cut by 5 bases, the J end by 3 bases, with 11 bases between. CDR3 nucleotides: TGTGCCAGCAGTCAGGGGATGAGCTACAATGAGCAGTTCTTC. Residues: CASSQGMSYNEQFF.

This clone was recorded a few times. The chain employs TRBV6-1 and TRBJ2-1; unclear D gene. Between the trimmed V and J ends, which lost 0 bases and 7 bases, there was a span of 13 bases. Germline CDR1 and CDR2: MNHNS and SASEGT. This CDR3 has 15 amino acids. In DNA, the CDR3 is TGTGCCAGCAGTGAAGCCGTAGACTCGTGGAATGAGCAGTTCTTC. Protein: CASSEAVDSWNEQFF.

The chain couples TRBV20-1 to TRBJ2-1; D gene uncertain. CDR1 is DFQATT and CDR2 is SNEGSKA in the germline V gene (reference sequence). The CDR3 is 11 residues long. Trimming pared 1 base from V and 10 bases from J, leaving 8 bases between. CDR3 sequence (DNA): TGCAGTGCTAGAGGTCCAGCGGAGCAGTTCTTC. This encodes CSARGPAEQFF.

The rearrangement uses TRBV9 and TRBJ2-2, with D hard to call. Deletions cut 1 base from V and 5 bases from J, with 6 bases between. The CDR3 is made up of 13 amino acids. Germline-derived CDR1 and CDR2 are SGDLS and YYNGEE. This CDR3 is CASSVIPTGELFF. The CDR3 DNA follows: TGTGCCAGCAGCGTAATCCCGACCGGGGAGCTGTTTTTT.

This clone was counted only a few times. The chain recombines TRBV10-3 with TRBJ1-6; 7 nucleotides align to TRBD1. The germline gives CDR1 ENHRY, CDR2 SYGVKD. V shed 4 bases, J shed 5 bases, and the junction held 5 bases outside the gene matches. The CDR3 is 15 residues long. CDR3 sequence: CAISGTGLNNSPLHF. CDR3 DNA: TGTGCCATCAGTGGGACAGGATTGAATAATTCACCCCTCCACTTT.